Below are 9 T cell receptor beta chains sequenced from a single sample in a study of radiotherapy plus CTLA-4 blockade in lung cancer. Here immunoSEQ multiplex PCR was the method, and the copy in TCRdb shows in-frame clones only, minus some. This sample has about 120,000 clones, with about 90% found just once. The sample consisted of peripheral blood, taken from a patient treated with radiotherapy plus ipilimumab. These receptors all come from a human donor with non-small cell lung cancer that progressed on radiotherapy plus ipilimumab.

V is TRBV15 and J is TRBJ2-5, with D possibly matching TRBD2 (6 bases). V was trimmed by 4 bases and J by 5 bases, leaving 11 bases between them. The CDR3 spans 13 residues. Germline assignment: CDR1 LNHNV and CDR2 YYDKDF (reference sequence). The CDR3 spells CATSIGSSETQYF. The CDR3 DNA reads TGTGCCACCAGCATCGGGAGCTCCGAGACCCAGTACTTC.

The chain links TRBV7-9 to TRBJ1-2, with D tentatively TRBD1 (5 bases). Looked up from germline, CDR1 is SEHNR and CDR2 is FQNEAQ (reference sequence). The V and J ends lost 1 base and 7 bases respectively, with 7 bases between them. This CDR3 is 12 amino acids long. DNA of the CDR3: TGTGCCAGCAGCTTAGGCCAGGGTGGCTACACCTTC. This gives the protein CASSLGQGGYTF.

This chain's CDR3 is CASSLLLGPRNTEAFF. CDR3 nucleotide sequence: TGTGCCAGCAGTCTGCTCCTTGGACCCCGCAACACTGAAGCTTTCTTT. The chain has TRBV6-7 and TRBJ1-1; no reliable D call. TRBV6-7 is identified as an open reading frame with a role that is uncertain. The CDR3 contains 16 residues. V lost 5 bases and J 2 bases, leaving 18 bases between the germline ends.

The chain couples TRBV29-1 to TRBJ1-1; D is perhaps TRBD1 (5 bases). The ends were cut back, 5 bases at V and 0 bases at J, with 13 bases in the middle. The CDR3 is 14 residues long. Per germline, CDR1 SQVTM and CDR2 ANQGSEA. The chain's CDR3 is CSVLDGGLNTEAFF. DNA for the CDR3: TGCAGCGTTTTGGATGGGGGTCTGAACACTGAAGCTTTCTTT.

The chain is built from TRBV5-1 and TRBJ2-1; 9 bases are a match to TRBD2. From germline, CDR1 is SGHRS and CDR2 YFSETQ. The CDR3 extends over 16 amino acids. Trimming cost V 5 bases and J 0 bases; bases outside gene matches: 6. CDR3 nucleotides: TGCGCCAGCAGTGGTAGCGGGGGCCTCTCCTACAATGAGCAGTTCTTC. This encodes CASSGSGGLSYNEQFF.

The gene calls are TRBV30 and TRBJ1-5; D is perhaps TRBD1 (6 bases). Germline CDR1 is GTSNPN and CDR2 is SVGIG (reference sequence). Trimming cost V 5 bases and J 1 base, with 9 bases left between them. The CDR3 runs to 13 residues. Written as DNA, the CDR3 is TGTGCCTGGGCTGACAGGAGCAATCAGCCCCAGCATTTT. Its protein product is CAWADRSNQPQHF.

This chain joins TRBV5-1 and TRBJ1-3; no clear D. This CDR3 region has 16 residues. Germline assignment: CDR1 SGHRS and CDR2 YFSETQ. Trimming removed 4 bases at V and 0 bases at J, with 14 bases between. CDR3 residues: CASSPIDGVSGNTIYF. The CDR3 DNA is TGCGCCAGCAGCCCCATCGACGGTGTCTCTGGAAACACCATATATTTT.

The gene calls are TRBV4-2 and TRBJ1-2, with unresolved D. This CDR3 comprises 15 residues. The V end lost 1 base, the J end lost 6 bases, and 15 bases lay between the germline ends. Germline lookup yields CDR1 LGHNA and CDR2 YNFKEQ. As DNA, the CDR3 is TGTGCCAGCAGCCAAGCGGAGACCGCATCGGATGGCTACACCTTC. Protein: CASSQAETASDGYTF.

This rearrangement joins TRBV11-3 to TRBJ2-1, with TRBD2 matching over 8 bases. J lost 4 bases, V lost 5 bases, and 10 bases had no gene match. The germline V gene encodes CDR1 SGHNT and CDR2 YENEEA. This CDR3 has 16 amino acids. The CDR3 DNA follows: TGTGCCAGCAGCCTCGGAGCGGGAGCGGGGTACAATGAGCAGTTCTTC. Its protein product is CASSLGAGAGYNEQFF.